The text below deals with one TCR beta chain. The antigen remains undetermined. This specimen comes from a study of T cell responses to AZD1222 COVID-19 vaccine. Study-level findings and limits: Clonal diversity was possibly underestimated, and the donors were mostly white British, with more females. Spike-spanning, vaccine-associated CD4 TCRs were dominant at 160-218 and 743-854. Targets within unmutated variant regions were reportedly found for nearly half of spike-specific TCRs. Of the AZD1222 recipients, only five to seven were seropositive at baseline.

Germline V gene lookup returns CDR1 LGHNA and CDR2 YSLEER. This CDR3 comprises 15 residues. The junction had 4 bases not matched to a gene; V was cut back by 4 bases and J by 3 bases. The assay was immunoSEQ multiplex PCR, and TCRdb's table has in-frame clones only and misses some. The sample yields more than 95,000 clones, approximately 86% seen once. The sequence derives from an adult who received the MenACWY meningococcal vaccine as a control. The input for sequencing was peripheral blood, taken 28 days after the second dose of the MenACWY control vaccine. The V call is TRBV4-3, the J call TRBJ2-5, with TRBD1 identical over 11 bases. The CDR3: CASSLWTGGKETQYF. CDR3 nucleotides: TGCGCCAGCAGCCTTTGGACAGGGGGCAAAGAGACCCAGTACTTC.